This is a list of T cell receptor beta chains from one sample in a study of blood T cells in healthy people across ages. MiXCR, applied by TCRdb to the 5' RACE reads, yields one record per CDR3 protein. The sample includes approximately 810,000 distinct CDR3 sequences, about 37% seen only once; the top ten take 13%. Material: blood. The source is a man younger than 30 in good health. Both conserved end residues are part of each CDR3. A D gene is named only where the DNA matches it firmly. Size is stated for part of the rows, as once, few or many counts, or as a class when the clone is expanded.

CDR3 DNA: TGTGCCAGCAGCTTAGCTCACCAGGGGACGATCACAGATACGCAGTATTTT
CDR3 protein: CASSLAHQGTITDTQYF
D gene: -
J gene: TRBJ2-3
V gene: TRBV7-9
clone size: -
CDR3 length: 17

CDR3 DNA: TGCAGTGCTAGAGATGGGGTGAACACTGAAGCTTTCTTT
CDR3 protein: CSARDGVNTEAFF
D gene: -
J gene: TRBJ1-1
V gene: TRBV20-1
clone size: few
CDR3 length: 13

CDR3 DNA: TGTGCCAGCACCCCGGTCTTAGGTCGAGGCACTGAAGCTTTCTTT
CDR3 protein: CASTPVLGRGTEAFF
D gene: -
J gene: TRBJ1-1
V gene: TRBV6-6
clone size: -
CDR3 length: 15

CDR3 DNA: TGTGCCAGCAGCCGGACAGCTCTCACAGATACGCAGTATTTT
CDR3 protein: CASSRTALTDTQYF
D gene: -
J gene: TRBJ2-3
V gene: TRBV12-3/TRBV12-4
clone size: many
CDR3 length: 14

CDR3 DNA: TGTGCCAGCAGCAAGCCGGGACAGGCCTACGAGCAGTACTTC
CDR3 protein: CASSKPGQAYEQYF
D gene: TRBD1
J gene: TRBJ2-7
V gene: TRBV27
clone size: -
CDR3 length: 14

CDR3 DNA: TGCAGCGTCGAGGACACCGGGGAGCTGTTTTTT
CDR3 protein: CSVEDTGELFF
D gene: -
J gene: TRBJ2-2
V gene: TRBV29-1
clone size: -
CDR3 length: 11

CDR3 DNA: TGCAGCGCCCAATCGAGGGGGTCCTACGAGCAGTACTTC
CDR3 protein: CSAQSRGSYEQYF
D gene: -
J gene: TRBJ2-7
V gene: TRBV29-1
clone size: once
CDR3 length: 13

CDR3 DNA: TGTGCCAGCAGGAGCTATGGCTACACCTTC
CDR3 protein: CASRSYGYTF
D gene: -
J gene: TRBJ1-2
V gene: TRBV28
clone size: many
CDR3 length: 10

CDR3 DNA: TGTGCCAGCAGCTTAGTAGGGTTGAATTCACCCCTCCACTTT
CDR3 protein: CASSLVGLNSPLHF
D gene: -
J gene: TRBJ1-6
V gene: TRBV7-8
clone size: few
CDR3 length: 14

CDR3 DNA: TGTGCCAGCAGTGAGCGGGGCAGGACAAACTATGACTACACCTTC
CDR3 protein: CASSERGRTNYDYTF
D gene: -
J gene: TRBJ1-2
V gene: TRBV25-1
clone size: -
CDR3 length: 15

CDR3 DNA: TGCGCCAGCAGCTTGGCGGGGGGCGTGGATGAGACCCAGTACTTC
CDR3 protein: CASSLAGGVDETQYF
D gene: -
J gene: TRBJ2-5
V gene: TRBV5-1
clone size: -
CDR3 length: 15

CDR3 DNA: TGCGCCAGCAGCTTGCAGACAGGCGGCAATGAGCAGTTCTTC
CDR3 protein: CASSLQTGGNEQFF
D gene: -
J gene: TRBJ2-1
V gene: TRBV5-1
clone size: -
CDR3 length: 14

CDR3 DNA: TGTGCCAGCTTGAGCAGCTACAATGAGCAGTTCTTC
CDR3 protein: CASLSSYNEQFF
D gene: -
J gene: TRBJ2-1
V gene: TRBV2
clone size: few
CDR3 length: 12

CDR3 DNA: TGTGCCAGCAGTAGCGGGACAAATGAAGCTTTCTTT
CDR3 protein: CASSSGTNEAFF
D gene: -
J gene: TRBJ1-1
V gene: TRBV12-3/TRBV12-4
clone size: few
CDR3 length: 12

CDR3 DNA: TGTGCCAGCAGTTTGAGCAGGACCGGGGAGCTGTTTTTT
CDR3 protein: CASSLSRTGELFF
D gene: -
J gene: TRBJ2-2
V gene: TRBV12-3/TRBV12-4
clone size: -
CDR3 length: 13

CDR3 DNA: TGTGCCAGCAGCCAAGATATAGGGACACCCTATACCTACGAGCAGTACTTC
CDR3 protein: CASSQDIGTPYTYEQYF
D gene: -
J gene: TRBJ2-7
V gene: TRBV4-2
clone size: few
CDR3 length: 17

CDR3 DNA: TGTGCCAGCACCCCCCAGAGCTCCTACAATGAGCAGTTCTTC
CDR3 protein: CASTPQSSYNEQFF
D gene: -
J gene: TRBJ2-1
V gene: TRBV12-3/TRBV12-4
clone size: many
CDR3 length: 14

CDR3 DNA: TGTGCCAGCAGTGTCCAGACGACCACAGATACGCAGTATTTT
CDR3 protein: CASSVQTTTDTQYF
D gene: -
J gene: TRBJ2-3
V gene: TRBV2
clone size: -
CDR3 length: 14

CDR3 DNA: TGTGCCAGCAGCCAAGATTCTAGCGGGGGGAATGAGCAGTTCTTC
CDR3 protein: CASSQDSSGGNEQFF
D gene: TRBD2
J gene: TRBJ2-1
V gene: TRBV3-1
clone size: -
CDR3 length: 15

CDR3 DNA: TGCAGTGCCAGTACAGGGGGCCTTTTCTATGGCTACACCTTC
CDR3 protein: CSASTGGLFYGYTF
D gene: TRBD1
J gene: TRBJ1-2
V gene: TRBV20-1
clone size: few
CDR3 length: 14

CDR3 DNA: TGTGCCAGCAGCCTCCCTCCGGGAGGGGATGAGCAGTTCTTC
CDR3 protein: CASSLPPGGDEQFF
D gene: TRBD2
J gene: TRBJ2-1
V gene: TRBV7-2
clone size: few
CDR3 length: 14

CDR3 DNA: TGTGCCAGCAGCTCTCGAGACAGCAAAGAGACCCAGTACTTC
CDR3 protein: CASSSRDSKETQYF
D gene: -
J gene: TRBJ2-5
V gene: TRBV13
clone size: few
CDR3 length: 14

CDR3 DNA: TGTGCCAGCAGTTTGAGTTCCCAGAGCTCCTACAATGAGCAGTACTTC
CDR3 protein: CASSLSSQSSYNEQYF
D gene: -
J gene: TRBJ2-7
V gene: TRBV12-3/TRBV12-4
clone size: -
CDR3 length: 16

CDR3 DNA: TGCGCCAGCAGCCAAGCGTTCCAGAACACCGGGGAGCTGTTTTTT
CDR3 protein: CASSQAFQNTGELFF
D gene: -
J gene: TRBJ2-2
V gene: TRBV4-3
clone size: few
CDR3 length: 15

CDR3 DNA: TGTGCCAGCAAGGCGGCAGGGCCAAACGAGCAGTACTTC
CDR3 protein: CASKAAGPNEQYF
D gene: -
J gene: TRBJ2-7
V gene: TRBV9
clone size: -
CDR3 length: 13

CDR3 DNA: TGTGCCAGCAGTCGCGAGGACAGGGTCTATGGCTACACCTTC
CDR3 protein: CASSREDRVYGYTF
D gene: TRBD1
J gene: TRBJ1-2
V gene: TRBV6-2/TRBV6-3
clone size: many
CDR3 length: 14

CDR3 DNA: TGTGTCAGCAGCGTAGAGGAAGGGGGGTTCGACGAGCAGTACTTC
CDR3 protein: CVSSVEEGGFDEQYF
D gene: -
J gene: TRBJ2-7
V gene: TRBV9
clone size: -
CDR3 length: 15

CDR3 DNA: TGTGCCAGCAGTTATGGACCCCACAGCGGGGAGCTGTTTTTT
CDR3 protein: CASSYGPHSGELFF
D gene: -
J gene: TRBJ2-2
V gene: TRBV28
clone size: -
CDR3 length: 14

CDR3 DNA: TGCAGTGCTCTTAGACAGGGCCGGGGGGGCTACACCTTC
CDR3 protein: CSALRQGRGGYTF
D gene: TRBD1
J gene: TRBJ1-2
V gene: TRBV20-1
clone size: -
CDR3 length: 13

CDR3 DNA: TGTGCCAGCAGCAAAGGGTACGTCGAGGGGATCGATGAGCAGTTCTTC
CDR3 protein: CASSKGYVEGIDEQFF
D gene: -
J gene: TRBJ2-1
V gene: TRBV6-5
clone size: -
CDR3 length: 16

CDR3 DNA: TGTGCCAGCAGCCACGGGACTAATGAGCAGTTCTTC
CDR3 protein: CASSHGTNEQFF
D gene: -
J gene: TRBJ2-1
V gene: TRBV7-8
clone size: few
CDR3 length: 12

CDR3 DNA: TGTGCCAGCAGCCAAGACAAGGGGAGCAAGACCAATGAGCAGTTCTTC
CDR3 protein: CASSQDKGSKTNEQFF
D gene: -
J gene: TRBJ2-1
V gene: TRBV14
clone size: many
CDR3 length: 16

CDR3 DNA: TGCAGCGCCGACAGGGACAACACTGAAGCTTTCTTT
CDR3 protein: CSADRDNTEAFF
D gene: TRBD1
J gene: TRBJ1-1
V gene: TRBV29-1
clone size: few
CDR3 length: 12

CDR3 DNA: TGTGCCAGCAGGGTACTAGCGGATAGCACAGATACGCAGTATTTT
CDR3 protein: CASRVLADSTDTQYF
D gene: TRBD2
J gene: TRBJ2-3
V gene: TRBV12-3/TRBV12-4
clone size: -
CDR3 length: 15

CDR3 DNA: TGCAGTGCTCCCCTTGCTCAGCCCGACTATGGCTACACCTTC
CDR3 protein: CSAPLAQPDYGYTF
D gene: -
J gene: TRBJ1-2
V gene: TRBV20-1
clone size: many
CDR3 length: 14

CDR3 DNA: TGTGCCAGCAGCCCAGGGGTGATGGAGGGAAACATTCAGTACTTC
CDR3 protein: CASSPGVMEGNIQYF
D gene: -
J gene: TRBJ2-4
V gene: TRBV3-1
clone size: few
CDR3 length: 15

CDR3 DNA: TGCAGTGCCCCAGCACGGACTATTCGCGAGCAGTTCTTC
CDR3 protein: CSAPARTIREQFF
D gene: -
J gene: TRBJ2-1
V gene: TRBV20-1
clone size: many
CDR3 length: 13

CDR3 DNA: TGTGCCAGCAGTTTCTCTGGGGGGTCTACCTATGGGACCCAGTACTTC
CDR3 protein: CASSFSGGSTYGTQYF
D gene: -
J gene: TRBJ2-5
V gene: TRBV27
clone size: -
CDR3 length: 16

CDR3 DNA: TGTGCCAGCACAGACAGGGGTAATCAGCCCCAGCATTTT
CDR3 protein: CASTDRGNQPQHF
D gene: TRBD1
J gene: TRBJ1-5
V gene: TRBV2
clone size: -
CDR3 length: 13

CDR3 DNA: TGTGCCAGCAGCAAGTCCTTCCAGGGTGGGGTGGGGGAGCAGTACTTC
CDR3 protein: CASSKSFQGGVGEQYF
D gene: -
J gene: TRBJ2-7
V gene: TRBV7-2
clone size: -
CDR3 length: 16

CDR3 DNA: TGTGCCAGCAGCTGGAAAGAGGACAGAGATAGCAATCAGCCCCAGCATTTT
CDR3 protein: CASSWKEDRDSNQPQHF
D gene: -
J gene: TRBJ1-5
V gene: TRBV7-3
clone size: -
CDR3 length: 17

CDR3 DNA: TGCGCCAGCAAGGAGGGCAGGGTGACTGAAGCTTTCTTT
CDR3 protein: CASKEGRVTEAFF
D gene: -
J gene: TRBJ1-1
V gene: TRBV5-1
clone size: few
CDR3 length: 13

CDR3 DNA: TGTGCCAGCAGCTTATGGGTGGGGAGCGGGGGGGCCCCCACAGATACGCAGTATTTT
CDR3 protein: CASSLWVGSGGAPTDTQYF
D gene: TRBD2
J gene: TRBJ2-3
V gene: TRBV7-2
clone size: -
CDR3 length: 19

CDR3 DNA: TGCGCCAGCAGCCAAGCGGCACAGGGTAATGAAAAACTGTTTTTT
CDR3 protein: CASSQAAQGNEKLFF
D gene: -
J gene: TRBJ1-4
V gene: TRBV4-3
clone size: -
CDR3 length: 15

CDR3 DNA: TGCAGTGCTGGGGGCGGGGCCGGGGAAAATCAGCCCCAGCATTTT
CDR3 protein: CSAGGGAGENQPQHF
D gene: -
J gene: TRBJ1-5
V gene: TRBV20-1
clone size: few
CDR3 length: 15

CDR3 DNA: TGTGCCAGCAGGGGACGTGAGCAGTTCTTC
CDR3 protein: CASRGREQFF
D gene: -
J gene: TRBJ2-1
V gene: TRBV2
clone size: few
CDR3 length: 10

CDR3 DNA: TGCAGCGTTTTTGAAGGGACCCTCACAGATACGCAGTATTTT
CDR3 protein: CSVFEGTLTDTQYF
D gene: -
J gene: TRBJ2-3
V gene: TRBV29-1
clone size: -
CDR3 length: 14

CDR3 DNA: TGTGCCAGCAGTCGGGGCAGGTCGCATCAGCCCCAGCATTTT
CDR3 protein: CASSRGRSHQPQHF
D gene: -
J gene: TRBJ1-5
V gene: TRBV12-3/TRBV12-4
clone size: many
CDR3 length: 14

CDR3 DNA: TGCAGTGCTAGACTTGAGTCGCGTATGCTGATCCAAGAGACCCAGTACTTC
CDR3 protein: CSARLESRMLIQETQYF
D gene: -
J gene: TRBJ2-5
V gene: TRBV20-1
clone size: -
CDR3 length: 17

CDR3 DNA: TGTGCCAGCAGCTTTTCAGGGCGGGTAGGAGAGACCCAGTACTTC
CDR3 protein: CASSFSGRVGETQYF
D gene: -
J gene: TRBJ2-5
V gene: TRBV5-5
clone size: few
CDR3 length: 15

CDR3 DNA: TGCAGTGCCGGCGGTAGCGGGACCACAGATACGCAGTATTTT
CDR3 protein: CSAGGSGTTDTQYF
D gene: TRBD2
J gene: TRBJ2-3
V gene: TRBV20-1
clone size: -
CDR3 length: 14

CDR3 DNA: TGCAGTGCTAGACCCGCGGGACAGAAGAACACTGAAGCTTTCTTT
CDR3 protein: CSARPAGQKNTEAFF
D gene: TRBD1
J gene: TRBJ1-1
V gene: TRBV20-1
clone size: few
CDR3 length: 15

CDR3 DNA: TGCGCCAGCAGCCAAGACTCTAGCATCAATGAGCAGTTCTTC
CDR3 protein: CASSQDSSINEQFF
D gene: -
J gene: TRBJ2-1
V gene: TRBV4-3
clone size: -
CDR3 length: 14